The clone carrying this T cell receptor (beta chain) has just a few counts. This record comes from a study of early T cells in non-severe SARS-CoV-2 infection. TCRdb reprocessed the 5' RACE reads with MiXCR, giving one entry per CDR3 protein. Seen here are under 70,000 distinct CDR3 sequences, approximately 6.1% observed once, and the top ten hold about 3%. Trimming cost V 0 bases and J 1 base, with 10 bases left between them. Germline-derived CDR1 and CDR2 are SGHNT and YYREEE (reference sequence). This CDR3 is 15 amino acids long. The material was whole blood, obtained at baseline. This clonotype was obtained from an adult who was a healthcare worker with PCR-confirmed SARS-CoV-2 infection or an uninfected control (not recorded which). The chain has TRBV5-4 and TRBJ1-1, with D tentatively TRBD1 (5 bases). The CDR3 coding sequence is TGTGCCAGCAGCTTGGGGTTAGGGGCGAACACTGAAGCTTTCTTT. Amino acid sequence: CASSLGLGANTEAFF.